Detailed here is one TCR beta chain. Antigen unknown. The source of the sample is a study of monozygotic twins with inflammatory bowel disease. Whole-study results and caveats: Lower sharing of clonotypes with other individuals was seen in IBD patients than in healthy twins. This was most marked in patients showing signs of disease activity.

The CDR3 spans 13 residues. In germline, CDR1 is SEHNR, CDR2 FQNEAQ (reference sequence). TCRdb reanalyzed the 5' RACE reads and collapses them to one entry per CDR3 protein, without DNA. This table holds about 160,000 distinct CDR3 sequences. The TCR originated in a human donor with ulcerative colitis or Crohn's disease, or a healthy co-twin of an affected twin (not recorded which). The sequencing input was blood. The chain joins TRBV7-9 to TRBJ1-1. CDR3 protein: CASSLGLSAEAFF.